The 10 T cell receptor beta chains given below trace back to one sample, sequenced in a study of blood T cell repertoires in COVID-19. TCRdb's copy holds only in-frame clones and misses some; the assay was immunoSEQ multiplex PCR. The data show roughly 200,000 clones, 65% to 80% seen once. Sequencing used peripheral blood. The origin of the receptors is a man between 50 and 59 years old who had recovered from COVID-19.

V is TRBV29-1 and J is TRBJ2-2; 10 bases map to TRBD1. The length of the CDR3 is 14 residues. J lost 5 bases, V lost 3 bases, and 3 bases had no gene match. Germline-derived CDR1 and CDR2 are SQVTM and ANQGSEA. CDR3 region: CSVERDRGTGELFF. Written as DNA, the CDR3 is TGCAGCGTTGAGCGGGACAGGGGAACCGGGGAGCTGTTTTTT.

In DNA, the CDR3 is TGTGCCATCAGCCAGGATTTAAGCTCCTACGAGCAGTACTTC. Its protein product is CAISQDLSSYEQYF. The V and J genes are TRBV10-3 and TRBJ2-7; D unclear. The CDR3 extends over 14 amino acids. Trimming removed 6 bases at V and 0 bases at J, with 12 bases between. Germline CDR1 reads ENHRY; CDR2 reads SYGVKD.

V and J are TRBV4-1 and TRBJ1-4; D remains ambiguous. Germline V gives CDR1 MGHRA, CDR2 YSYEKL. V lost 4 bases, J lost 0 bases, and 9 bases lay in between. There are 15 residues in the CDR3. DNA for the CDR3: TGCGCCAGCAGCCTGGAGGGCGCAACTAATGAAAAACTGTTTTTT. Translated: CASSLEGATNEKLFF.

This clone was observed many times. This chain uses TRBV15 with TRBJ2-5, with TRBD1 matching over 8 bases. The V segment lost 2 bases and the J segment 2 bases; nucleotides outside the gene matches: 4. The CDR3 is 15 residues long. The germline CDR1 and CDR2 sequences are LNHNV and YYDKDF (reference sequence). CDR3: CATSRQYRGQETQYF. The CDR3 DNA sequence: TGTGCCACCAGCAGACAATACAGGGGGCAAGAGACCCAGTACTTC.

The chain joins TRBV5-1 to TRBJ1-2; 8 bases fit TRBD1. Germline CDR1 reads SGHRS; CDR2 reads YFSETQ. The CDR3 consists of 13 residues. J gave up 8 bases and V 4 bases, and 7 bases lay outside the gene matches. CDR3 coding DNA: TGCGCCAGCAGCCCCCGACAGGGGAGCGGCTACACCTTC. Its protein product is CASSPRQGSGYTF.

The chain uses TRBV5-1 and TRBJ2-5; D is undetermined. Germline CDR1 and CDR2: SGHRS and YFSETQ. The V end was cut by 4 bases, the J end by 5 bases, with 9 bases between. The CDR3 sequence is 12 residues long. The CDR3 nucleotides are TGCGCCAGCAGCCTCCTCGGGGAGACCCAGTACTTC. Amino acid sequence: CASSLLGETQYF.

DNA for the CDR3: TGTGCCAGCAGTGTCAAACCGGGACAGGGGGTGTACACCGGGGAGCTGTTTTTT. This sequence encodes CASSVKPGQGVYTGELFF. The chain links TRBV9 to TRBJ2-2, with TRBD1 matching 11 bases. The CDR3 loop spans 18 amino acids. Germline lookup yields CDR1 SGDLS and CDR2 YYNGEE. Trimming cost V 5 bases and J 3 bases; bases outside gene matches: 12.

The chain combines TRBV3-1 (or the pseudogene TRBV3-2) with TRBJ2-2; D remains unclear. Germline lookup yields CDR1 LGHDT and CDR2 YNNKEL (reference sequence). Trimming shortened V by 4 bases and J by 5 bases, and 17 bases separated the two germline ends. The CDR3 consists of 16 residues. CDR3 sequence: CASSLSGNWRTGELFF. The CDR3 DNA reads as TGTGCCAGCAGCCTATCCGGCAATTGGAGAACCGGGGAGCTGTTTTTT.

The rearrangement uses TRBV24-1 and TRBJ1-2, with 12 bases identical to TRBD1. This CDR3 is built from 18 residues. Trimming took 2 bases from V and 8 from J; bases not matched to a gene: 14. Germline CDR1 and CDR2: KGHDR and SFDVKD. CDR3 residues: CATSDSPGTGGSGEGYTF. The CDR3, as DNA: TGTGCCACCAGTGATTCGCCCGGGACAGGGGGCTCGGGTGAAGGCTACACCTTC.

The chain uses TRBV28 and TRBJ2-3; D call uncertain. The V end lost 7 bases, the J end lost 3 bases, and 11 bases lay between the germline ends. Germline V gives CDR1 MDHEN, CDR2 SYDVKM. The CDR3 totals 13 residues. The CDR3 coding sequence is TGTGCCAGCACCCCGCGGTATACAGATACGCAGTATTTT. Amino acid sequence: CASTPRYTDTQYF.